This TCR beta chain was recovered during a study of shared clonotypes between healthy human individuals. Study-level points and caveats: Naive subsets generally had larger estimated richness than memory subsets. Only blood was sampled, and tissue TCR repertoires likely differ from blood ones.

Using immunoSEQ multiplex PCR, the repertoire was profiled, and TCRdb retains in-frame clones only, with some absent. The table includes about 1 million clones, roughly 80% detected once. This clone appeared once. Its matching antigen is unknown. V lost 1 base and J 2 bases, leaving 7 bases between the germline ends. The CDR3 sequence is 14 residues long. Germline loops: CDR1 SEHNR, CDR2 FQNEAQ (reference sequence). The receptor's source is a young man in good health. V and J are TRBV7-9 and TRBJ2-3; D is uncertain. Sequencing was done on a sample of memory CD4+ T cells sorted from blood. The subset here: CD45RA-negative fraction. This CDR3 reads CASSLGRVTDTQYF. The CDR3 DNA reads as TGTGCCAGCAGCTTAGGTCGGGTCACAGATACGCAGTATTTT.